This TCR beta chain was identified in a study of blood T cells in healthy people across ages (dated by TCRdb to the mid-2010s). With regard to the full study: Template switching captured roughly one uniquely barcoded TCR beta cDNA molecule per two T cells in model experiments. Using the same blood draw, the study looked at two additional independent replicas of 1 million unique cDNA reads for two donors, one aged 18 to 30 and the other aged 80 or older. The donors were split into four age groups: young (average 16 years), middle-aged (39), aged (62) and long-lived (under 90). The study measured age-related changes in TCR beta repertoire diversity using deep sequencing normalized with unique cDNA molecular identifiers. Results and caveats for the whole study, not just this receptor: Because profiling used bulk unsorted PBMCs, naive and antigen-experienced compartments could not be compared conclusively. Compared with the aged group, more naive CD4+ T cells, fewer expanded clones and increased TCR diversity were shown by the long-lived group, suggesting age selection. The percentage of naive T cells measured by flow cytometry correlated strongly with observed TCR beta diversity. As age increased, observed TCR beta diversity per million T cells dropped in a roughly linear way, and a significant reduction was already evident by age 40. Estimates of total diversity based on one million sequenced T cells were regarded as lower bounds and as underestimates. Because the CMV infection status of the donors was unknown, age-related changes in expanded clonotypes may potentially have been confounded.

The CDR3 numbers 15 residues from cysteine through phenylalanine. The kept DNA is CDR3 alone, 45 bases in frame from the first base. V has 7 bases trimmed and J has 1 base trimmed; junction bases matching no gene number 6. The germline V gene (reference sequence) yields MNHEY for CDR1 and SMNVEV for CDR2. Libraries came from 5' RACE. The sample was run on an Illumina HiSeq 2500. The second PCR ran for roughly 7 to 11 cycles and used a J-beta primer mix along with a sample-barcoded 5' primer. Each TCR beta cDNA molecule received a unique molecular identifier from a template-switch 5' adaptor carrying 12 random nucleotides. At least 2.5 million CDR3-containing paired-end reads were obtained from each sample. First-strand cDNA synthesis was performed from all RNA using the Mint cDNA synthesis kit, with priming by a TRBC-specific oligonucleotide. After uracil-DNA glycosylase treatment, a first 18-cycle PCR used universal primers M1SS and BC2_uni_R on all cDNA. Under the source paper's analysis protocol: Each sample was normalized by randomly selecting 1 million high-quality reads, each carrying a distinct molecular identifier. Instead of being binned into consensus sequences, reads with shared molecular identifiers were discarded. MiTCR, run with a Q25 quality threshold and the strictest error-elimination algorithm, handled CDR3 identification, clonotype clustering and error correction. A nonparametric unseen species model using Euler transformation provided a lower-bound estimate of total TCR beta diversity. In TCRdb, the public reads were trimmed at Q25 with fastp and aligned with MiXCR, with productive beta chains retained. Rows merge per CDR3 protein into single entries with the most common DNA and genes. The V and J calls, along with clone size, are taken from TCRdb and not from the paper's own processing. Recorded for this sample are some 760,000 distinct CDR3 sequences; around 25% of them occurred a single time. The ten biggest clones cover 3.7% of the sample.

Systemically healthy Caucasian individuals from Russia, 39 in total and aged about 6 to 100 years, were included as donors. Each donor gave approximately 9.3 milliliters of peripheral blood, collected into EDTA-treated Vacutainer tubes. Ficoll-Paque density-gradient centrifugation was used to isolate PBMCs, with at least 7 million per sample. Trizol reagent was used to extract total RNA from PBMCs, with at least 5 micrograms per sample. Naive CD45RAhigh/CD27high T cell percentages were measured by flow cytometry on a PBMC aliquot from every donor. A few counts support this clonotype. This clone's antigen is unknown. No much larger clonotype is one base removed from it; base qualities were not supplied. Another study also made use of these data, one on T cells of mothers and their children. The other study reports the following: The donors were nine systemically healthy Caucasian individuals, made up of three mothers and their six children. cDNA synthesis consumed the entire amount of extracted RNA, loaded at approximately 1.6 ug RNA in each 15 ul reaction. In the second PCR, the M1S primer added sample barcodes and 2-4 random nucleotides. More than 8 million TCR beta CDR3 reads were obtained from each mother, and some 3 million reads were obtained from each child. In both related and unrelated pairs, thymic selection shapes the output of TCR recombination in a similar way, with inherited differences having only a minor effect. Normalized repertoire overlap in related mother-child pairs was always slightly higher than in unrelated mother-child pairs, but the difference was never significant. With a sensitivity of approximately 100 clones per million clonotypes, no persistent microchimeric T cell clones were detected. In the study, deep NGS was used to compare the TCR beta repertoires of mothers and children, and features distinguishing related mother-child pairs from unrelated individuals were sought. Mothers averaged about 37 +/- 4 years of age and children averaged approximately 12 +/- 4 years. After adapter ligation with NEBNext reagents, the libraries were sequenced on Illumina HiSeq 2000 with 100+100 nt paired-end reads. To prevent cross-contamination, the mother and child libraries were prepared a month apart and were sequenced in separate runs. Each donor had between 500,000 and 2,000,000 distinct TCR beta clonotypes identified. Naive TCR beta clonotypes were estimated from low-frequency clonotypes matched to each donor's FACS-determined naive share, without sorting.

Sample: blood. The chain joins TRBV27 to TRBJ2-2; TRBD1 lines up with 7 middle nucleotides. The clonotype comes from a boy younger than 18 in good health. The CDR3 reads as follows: CASTQGQLNTGELFF. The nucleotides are TGTGCCAGCACCCAGGGACAGTTGAACACCGGGGAGCTGTTTTTT.